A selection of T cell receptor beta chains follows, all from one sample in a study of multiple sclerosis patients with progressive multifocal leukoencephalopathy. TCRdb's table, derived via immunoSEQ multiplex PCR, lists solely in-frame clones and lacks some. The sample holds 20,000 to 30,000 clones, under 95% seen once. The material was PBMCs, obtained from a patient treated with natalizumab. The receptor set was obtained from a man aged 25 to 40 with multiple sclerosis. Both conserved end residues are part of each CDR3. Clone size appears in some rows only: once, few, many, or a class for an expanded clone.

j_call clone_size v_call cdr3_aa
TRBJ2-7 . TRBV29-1 CSVRTEDTYEQYF
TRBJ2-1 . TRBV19 CASFPLAGVSSYNEQFF
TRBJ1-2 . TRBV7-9 CASSFATGRGGLGYGHTF
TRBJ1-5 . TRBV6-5 CASRDRSTYQPQHF
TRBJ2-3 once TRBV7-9 CASSPRGTPRAQYF
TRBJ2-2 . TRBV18 CASSLGGERPGELFF
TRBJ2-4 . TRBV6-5 CASSEISGLQYF
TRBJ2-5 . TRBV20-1 CSASHQETQYF
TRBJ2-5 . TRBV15 CATSTVAGGYGAAETQYF
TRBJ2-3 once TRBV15 CASRVTGSPDTQYF
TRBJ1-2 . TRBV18 CASSPGQGGGYTF
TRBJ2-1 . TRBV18 CASSLTSDVRRSYNEQFF
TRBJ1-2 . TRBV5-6 CASSLAGSTNYGYTF
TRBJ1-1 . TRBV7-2 CASSLGLGGQGNTEAFF
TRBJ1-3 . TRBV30 CAGTGTPSSGNTIYF
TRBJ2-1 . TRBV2 CASSKTATGYNEQFF
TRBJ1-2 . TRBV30 CACGPTGRSFGYTF
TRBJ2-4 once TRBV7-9 CASSLGGYLAAAKNIQYF
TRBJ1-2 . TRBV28 CASSFYGSYGYTF
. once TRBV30 CALSVGSGFSYEQYF
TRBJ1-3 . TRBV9 CASSMRGGIGGNTIYF
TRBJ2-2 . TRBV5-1 CASSLMGNTGELFF
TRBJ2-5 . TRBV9 CASSVDAGVGETQYF
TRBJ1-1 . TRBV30 CAWSERGGTEAFF
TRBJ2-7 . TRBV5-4 CASSLAQGSSYEQYF
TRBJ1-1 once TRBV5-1 CASSLPTDEAFF
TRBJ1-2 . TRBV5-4 CASSPTATGAGDYGYTF
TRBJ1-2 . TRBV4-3 CASSQDRPGWSNYGYTF
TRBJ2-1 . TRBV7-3 CASSPRTSGYNEQFF
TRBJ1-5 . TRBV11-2 CASSFGTANQPQHF
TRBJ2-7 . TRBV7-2 CASSLGGPSASEQYF
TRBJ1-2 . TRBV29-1 CSVEDVTPTGRGYTF
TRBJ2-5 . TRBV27 CASSNSGRTETQYF
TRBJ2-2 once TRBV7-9 CASSLVANTGELFF
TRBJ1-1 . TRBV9 CASSVTTGNTEAFF
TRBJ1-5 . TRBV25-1 CASSGGGPQHF